The rows below give T cell receptor beta chains drawn from one sample of a study of T cells in Graves' hyperthyroidism and ophthalmopathy. One entry per CDR3 protein, called by TCRdb with MiXCR from the multiplex PCR reads. The sample has fewer than 250,000 distinct CDR3 sequences; more than 15% are singletons. The sample taken for sequencing was blood. These receptors originate from a man between 45 and 60 years old with Graves' hyperthyroidism. Each CDR3 is given with its conserved first and last residue. The D gene is left open where the match is weak. Rows give clone size only sometimes, using once, few, many, or a class for an expanded clone.

j_call,d_call,clone_size,cdr3_length,v_call,cdr3_nt,cdr3_aa
TRBJ2-5,NA,many,15,TRBV11-2,TGTGCCAGCAGCTTGCAGACCGAATCTAAAGAGACCCAGTACTTC,CASSLQTESKETQYF
TRBJ2-4,NA,NA,13,TRBV28,TGTGCCAGCAGTTCACAGGCGTTGGGCATTCAGTACTTC,CASSSQALGIQYF
TRBJ2-7,NA,few,13,TRBV9,TGTGCCAGCAGCGTAGGTGTCCAATCCGAGCAGTACTTC,CASSVGVQSEQYF
TRBJ2-1,NA,few,16,TRBV7-2,TGTGCCAGCAGCTCGGGACCGGGAAACTCCTACAATGAGCAGTTCTTC,CASSSGPGNSYNEQFF
TRBJ2-3,NA,few,16,TRBV27,TGTGCCAGCAGTCCCCAATTGTGGGCGGGCACAGATACGCAGTATTTT,CASSPQLWAGTDTQYF
TRBJ2-1,NA,NA,11,TRBV20-1,TGCAGTGCTGGGCAGGACAGCCAGCAGTTCTTC,CSAGQDSQQFF
TRBJ2-1,TRBD2,few,15,TRBV19,TGTGCCAGTAGTATATCATCTAGCGGGGGTCGTGAGCAGTTCTTC,CASSISSSGGREQFF
TRBJ2-2,TRBD2,few,16,TRBV12-3/TRBV12-4,TGTGCCAGCAGTTTGAATAGCGGGGGGAACACCGGGGAGCTGTTTTTT,CASSLNSGGNTGELFF
TRBJ1-2,TRBD1,many,17,TRBV27,TGTGCCAGCAGTGCCGGGACAGGGGGCGGCTTTGGCTATGGCTACACCTTC,CASSAGTGGGFGYGYTF
TRBJ2-7,NA,NA,14,TRBV11-3,TGTGCCGGCAGCTCCCGAGACAGCTCCTACGAGCAGTACTTC,CAGSSRDSSYEQYF
TRBJ2-6,NA,NA,15,TRBV24-1,TGTGCCACCAGTCCAGACCGGGAAGGGGCCAACGTCCTGACTTTC,CATSPDREGANVLTF
TRBJ2-1,NA,many,16,TRBV5-1,TGCGCCAGCAGCGACTCCCAGGGGGGGAATTACAATGAGCAGTTCTTC,CASSDSQGGNYNEQFF
TRBJ1-1,TRBD1,many,17,TRBV30,TGTGCCTGGAGTGTACTGGGACAGGCGCCCGTGAACACTGAAGCTTTCTTT,CAWSVLGQAPVNTEAFF
TRBJ2-3,NA,many,14,TRBV28,TGTGCCAGCAGTTTGACTAGGGCCACAGATACGCAGTATTTT,CASSLTRATDTQYF
TRBJ2-7,TRBD2,many,16,TRBV7-2,TGTGCCAGCAGCCCGCTAAGGGGGACTAGCGGGGTGGGGCAGTACTTC,CASSPLRGTSGVGQYF
TRBJ1-6,NA,NA,12,TRBV12-3/TRBV12-4,TGTGCCAGCAGTTTCCCTAATTCACCCCTCCACTTT,CASSFPNSPLHF
TRBJ2-1,TRBD1,many,16,TRBV27,TGTGCCAGCAGTTTATCTAGGGACAGCGCCTACAATGAGCAGTTCTTC,CASSLSRDSAYNEQFF
TRBJ2-1,NA,many,15,TRBV12-3/TRBV12-4,TGTGCCAGCAGTTTAGGCTTAGCCGTATATCAGGAGCAGTTCTTC,CASSLGLAVYQEQFF
TRBJ2-1,NA,few,13,TRBV13,TGTGCCAGCAGCTTAGAGGCCGACAATGAGCAGTTCTTC,CASSLEADNEQFF
TRBJ2-1,NA,NA,17,TRBV5-1,TGCGCCAGCAGCTTGGCCGGGCCTTCTGGCACCTACAATGAGCAGTTCTTC,CASSLAGPSGTYNEQFF
TRBJ2-5,NA,many,14,TRBV7-2,TGTGCCAGCAGCTTAATGGGGTCCAAGTCGACCCAGTACTTC,CASSLMGSKSTQYF
TRBJ2-2,TRBD2,NA,14,TRBV27,TGTGCCACCCTACGGGAGGCCTACACCGGGGAGCTGTTTTTT,CATLREAYTGELFF
TRBJ2-3,TRBD2,many,16,TRBV11-2,TGTGCCAGCAGCTCCCTAGCGGGAGCAGTCTCAGATACGCAGTATTTT,CASSSLAGAVSDTQYF
TRBJ2-7,TRBD1,many,15,TRBV27,TGTGCCAGCAGTCCTCGGACAGGAGGAGCCTACGAGCAGTACTTC,CASSPRTGGAYEQYF
TRBJ2-2,NA,NA,13,TRBV12-3/TRBV12-4,TGTGCCAGCAGTTTTCGGGTTTTCGGGGAGCTGTTTTTT,CASSFRVFGELFF
TRBJ2-7,NA,many,13,TRBV6-1,TGTGCCAGCGGCCGAACAGGGTACGACGAGCAGTACTTC,CASGRTGYDEQYF
TRBJ2-7,TRBD2,many,16,TRBV3-1,TGTGCCAGCAGCCCATGGACTAGCGGGAACTCCTACGAGCAGTACTTC,CASSPWTSGNSYEQYF
TRBJ2-7,TRBD2,many,19,TRBV7-8,TGTGCCAGCAGCCCAAAGGGACTAGCCCTATCCCCAAGCTCCTACGAGCAGTACTTC,CASSPKGLALSPSSYEQYF
TRBJ2-2,NA,NA,13,TRBV20-1,TGCAGTGCTAGAGGGCCTAACACCGGGGAGCTGTTTTTT,CSARGPNTGELFF
TRBJ2-1,TRBD2,many,17,TRBV2,TGTGCCAGCAGTGAAAAGGTTAGCGGGGTCTCTTACAATGAGCAGTTCTTC,CASSEKVSGVSYNEQFF
TRBJ1-3,NA,many,15,TRBV7-8,TGTGCCAGCAGCCCGAGGGTGATACTTGGAAACACCATATATTTT,CASSPRVILGNTIYF
TRBJ2-3,TRBD2,NA,16,TRBV4-1,TGCGCCAGCAGCCAACAACTAGCGGGAGTTATAGATACGCAGTATTTT,CASSQQLAGVIDTQYF
TRBJ2-7,TRBD2,few,15,TRBV24-1,TGTGCCACCAGTGACCGACTTAGCGGGAGCGGTGAGCAGTACTTC,CATSDRLSGSGEQYF
TRBJ1-5,NA,many,14,TRBV28,TGTGCCAGCAGCCGCGACATTCCAAATCAGCCCCAGCATTTT,CASSRDIPNQPQHF
TRBJ1-5,NA,few,13,TRBV9,TGTGCCAGCAGCGGGACACCCAATCAGCCCCAGCATTTT,CASSGTPNQPQHF
TRBJ2-3,TRBD2,NA,14,TRBV30,TGTGCCTGGAGTAGGCTAGCGGTCACAGATACGCAGTATTTT,CAWSRLAVTDTQYF
TRBJ2-5,TRBD1,many,15,TRBV12-3/TRBV12-4,TGTGCCAGCAGGACCTCACTAGGACAGGGAGAGACCCAGTACTTC,CASRTSLGQGETQYF
TRBJ2-7,NA,few,15,TRBV19,TGTGCCAGTAGTACCTTCAAGGGGGGCCGATACGAGCAGTACTTC,CASSTFKGGRYEQYF
TRBJ2-1,TRBD2,NA,16,TRBV18,TGTGCCAGCTCACCACCGTCTAGCGGGAAATACAATGAGCAGTTCTTC,CASSPPSSGKYNEQFF
TRBJ2-7,NA,few,14,TRBV14,TGTGCCAGCAGCCAATTCCGATTCTCCTACGAGCAGTACTTC,CASSQFRFSYEQYF
TRBJ2-3,TRBD2,many,14,TRBV28,TGTGCCAGCAGTCGACGGACTAGCCCCGATACGCAGTATTTT,CASSRRTSPDTQYF
TRBJ1-1,NA,NA,14,TRBV5-1,TGCGCCAGCAGCTTTCAGGGCCCCGACACTGAAGCTTTCTTT,CASSFQGPDTEAFF
TRBJ2-1,TRBD2,NA,17,TRBV24-1,TGTGCCACCAGTGATCGCCGGACTAGCGGGACGATCAATGAGCAGTTCTTC,CATSDRRTSGTINEQFF
TRBJ1-5,NA,many,13,TRBV7-2,TGTGCCAGCAGCTTAGATTCCCACCAGCCCCAGCATTTT,CASSLDSHQPQHF
TRBJ2-7,NA,many,14,TRBV28,TGTGCCAGCAGTCGGGCAGGGAACTCCTACGAGCAGTACTTC,CASSRAGNSYEQYF
TRBJ2-7,TRBD1,few,13,TRBV25-1,TGTGCCACCCAGGACAGGGGAGTTCGCGAGCAGTACTTC,CATQDRGVREQYF
TRBJ2-3,TRBD1,NA,14,TRBV7-9,TGTGCCAGCAGAAAACAGGGGGCTATGGATACGCAGTATTTT,CASRKQGAMDTQYF
TRBJ2-3,NA,many,14,TRBV27,TGTGCCAGCAGTTTGCGGTCTAGCACAGATACGCAGTATTTT,CASSLRSSTDTQYF
TRBJ2-5,NA,few,15,TRBV4-2,TGTGCCAGCAGCCAGGAGACGACCTCTCGAGAGACCCAGTACTTC,CASSQETTSRETQYF
TRBJ2-3,TRBD2,many,15,TRBV11-2,TGTGCCAGCAGCTTTGAGCGGGAGTACGGAGATACGCAGTATTTT,CASSFEREYGDTQYF
TRBJ1-1,NA,many,14,TRBV10-3,TGTGCCATCAGTCCCGGGGAGATGAACACTGAAGCTTTCTTT,CAISPGEMNTEAFF
TRBJ2-1,NA,many,12,TRBV28,TGTGCCAGCAGTTCAAACTACAATGAGCAGTTCTTC,CASSSNYNEQFF
TRBJ2-7,NA,many,11,TRBV2,TGTGCCAGCAGTGTAGCCTACGAGCAGTACTTC,CASSVAYEQYF